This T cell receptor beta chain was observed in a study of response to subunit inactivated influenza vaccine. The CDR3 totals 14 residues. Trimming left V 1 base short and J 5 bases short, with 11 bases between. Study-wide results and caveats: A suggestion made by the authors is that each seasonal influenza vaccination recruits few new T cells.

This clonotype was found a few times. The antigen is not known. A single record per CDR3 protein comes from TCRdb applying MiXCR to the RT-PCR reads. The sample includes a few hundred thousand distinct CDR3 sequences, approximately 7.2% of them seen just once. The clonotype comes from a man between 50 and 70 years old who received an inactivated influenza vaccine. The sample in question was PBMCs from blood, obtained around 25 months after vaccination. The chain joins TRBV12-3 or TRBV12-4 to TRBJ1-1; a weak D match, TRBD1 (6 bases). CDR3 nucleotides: TGTGCCAGCAGTTTAGGGCAGAGGGGGACTGAAGCTTTCTTT. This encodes CASSLGQRGTEAFF.